Following are 22 T cell receptor beta chains from one sample sequenced in a study of blood T cell repertoires in COVID-19. The data were produced by immunoSEQ multiplex PCR, yet TCRdb's version contains in-frame clones alone and is incomplete. The table lists tens of thousands of clones, 75% to 90% of them singletons, with 13% to 15% in the top ten. Sequencing was performed on peripheral blood. The origin of the receptors is a human donor with acute or convalescent COVID-19. The donor label of this sample is uncertain.

V is TRBV19 and J is TRBJ1-1; D not certain. The germline CDR1 and CDR2 sequences are LNHDA and SQIVND (reference sequence). Trimming left V 4 bases short and J 0 bases short, with 9 bases between. This CDR3 has 14 residues. Written as DNA, the CDR3 is TGTGCCAGTAGTAAACAGTACATGAACACTGAAGCTTTCTTT. Protein: CASSKQYMNTEAFF.

The genes are TRBV4-1 and TRBJ2-2, with a weak D call TRBD1 (6 bases). V was pared by 3 bases and J by 4 bases, with 9 bases between. Looked up from germline, CDR1 is MGHRA and CDR2 is YSYEKL. The CDR3 covers 14 residues. The CDR3 loop is CASSHNRVTGELFF. CDR3 nucleotide sequence: TGCGCCAGCAGCCATAACAGGGTCACCGGGGAGCTGTTTTTT.

This rearrangement joins TRBV28 to TRBJ2-1, with D possibly being TRBD1 (5 bases). V lost 2 bases, J lost 9 bases, and 8 bases lay in between. This CDR3 comprises 12 residues. Per germline, CDR1 MDHEN and CDR2 SYDVKM. Here the CDR3 reads CASSLLTGEQFF. Written as DNA, the CDR3 is TGTGCCAGCAGTTTACTCACAGGTGAGCAGTTCTTC.

V gene TRBV30 combines with J gene TRBJ2-3; 7 nucleotides match TRBD2. V shed 3 bases, J shed 0 bases, and the junction held 0 bases outside the gene matches. Germline V gene lookup returns CDR1 GTSNPN and CDR2 SVGIG (reference sequence). CDR3 length: 13 amino acids. The CDR3 reads CAWSGGSTDTQYF. The DNA of the CDR3 is TGTGCCTGGAGCGGGGGGAGCACAGATACGCAGTATTTT. The full variable domain, its missing parts supplied by reference TRBV30 and TRBJ2-3, is SQTIHQWPATLVQPVGSPLSLECTVEGTSNPNLYWYRQAAGRGLQLLFYSVGIGQISSEVPQNLSASRPQDRQFILSSKKLLLSDSGFYLCAWSGGSTDTQYFGPGTRLTVL.

This rearrangement joins TRBV12-3 or TRBV12-4 to TRBJ2-2; D not resolved. The CDR3 loop spans 13 amino acids. The germline V and J ends were trimmed by 8 bases and 1 base, with 8 bases remaining between them. The CDR3 DNA reads TGTGCCAGCCGGAGCGAGAACACCGGGGAGCTGTTTTTT. Amino acid sequence: CASRSENTGELFF.

The chain recombines TRBV2 with TRBJ2-5, with 8 bases identical to TRBD1. The germline V gene encodes CDR1 SNHLY and CDR2 FYNNEI. The length of the CDR3 is 14 residues. The V segment lost 8 bases and the J segment 4 bases; nucleotides outside the gene matches: 9. The CDR3 loop is CASLATGVVETQYF. The CDR3 DNA sequence: TGTGCCAGCCTTGCGACAGGGGTGGTAGAGACCCAGTACTTC.

The V and J genes are TRBV5-8 and TRBJ2-3, with D unclear. This CDR3 has 12 residues. Germline-derived CDR1 and CDR2 are SGHTS and YDEGEE. V dropped 2 bases and J dropped 7 bases, with 8 bases sitting between them. The CDR3 reads CASSLLRNTQYF. DNA for the CDR3: TGTGCCAGCAGCTTACTGAGGAATACGCAGTATTTT. The full variable domain, its missing parts supplied by reference TRBV5-8 and TRBJ2-3, is EAGVTQSPTHLIKTRGQQATLRCSPISGHTSVYWYQQALGLGLQFLLWYDEGEERNRGNFPPRFSGRQFPNYSSELNVNALELEDSALYLCASSLLRNTQYFGPGTRLTVL.

The chain links TRBV4-3 to TRBJ2-2; 10 bases agree with TRBD1. Germline V gene data show CDR1 as LGHNA and CDR2 as YSLEER. Losses at the gene ends were 3 bases for V and 6 bases for J; bases not matched to a gene: 1. The CDR3 contains 14 residues. The CDR3 is CASSHGTGAGELFF. CDR3 nucleotide sequence: TGCGCCAGCAGCCACGGGACAGGGGCCGGGGAGCTGTTTTTT.

The chain has TRBV9 and TRBJ2-2; D is possibly TRBD2 (6 bases). In germline, CDR1 is SGDLS, CDR2 YYNGEE. The CDR3 is made up of 15 amino acids. V was cut by 4 bases and J by 0 bases, with 10 bases left in between. CDR3 sequence reads: CASSFSGANTGELFF. The CDR3 region has the DNA TGTGCCAGCAGCTTTAGCGGAGCGAACACCGGGGAGCTGTTTTTT.

The J gene is TRBJ1-2, the V gene TRBV28; 7 nucleotides align to TRBD1. Germline assignment: CDR1 MDHEN and CDR2 SYDVKM. The CDR3 extends over 16 amino acids. V gave up 6 bases and J gave up 4 bases; unmatched junction bases: 14. In nucleotides, the CDR3 is TGTGCCAGCAGACGCACCTCGGACAGGCCGGGCTATGGCTACACCTTC. Translating it yields CASRRTSDRPGYGYTF.

This clone was counted only a few times. V usage is TRBV3-1 (or the pseudogene TRBV3-2) and J usage is TRBJ2-3, with D hard to call. CDR1 is LGHDT, CDR2 YNNKEL, per germline (reference sequence). V was trimmed by 0 bases and J by 1 base, leaving 17 bases between them. The CDR3 runs 18 residues. The CDR3 region is CASSQDRGFEACTDTQYF. CDR3 bases: TGTGCCAGCAGCCAAGATCGTGGGTTCGAGGCGTGCACAGATACGCAGTATTTT.

The chain links TRBV3-1 (or the pseudogene TRBV3-2) to TRBJ2-3; D not certain. The CDR3 covers 13 residues. V lost 5 bases to trimming and J lost 5 bases, with 11 bases between them. Germline CDR1 and CDR2: LGHDT and YNNKEL (reference sequence). CDR3 nucleotides: TGTGCCAGCAGCTTTCGAATCGGAGATACGCAGTATTTT. Its protein product is CASSFRIGDTQYF.

The CDR3 DNA is TGCGCCAGCAGCCGAGCGACAGGGGAGAGCTATGGCTACACCTTC. Protein sequence: CASSRATGESYGYTF. The chain couples TRBV4-3 to TRBJ1-2; TRBD1 matches 8 bases. CDR1 LGHNA and CDR2 YSLEER come from the germline V gene. Trimming took 4 bases from V and 4 from J; bases not matched to a gene: 8. This CDR3 is 15 amino acids long.

This clone has only a few counts. The chain couples TRBV11-3 to TRBJ2-7, with 9 positions matching TRBD1. Unmatched junction bases numbered 5, after V lost 5 bases and J lost 6 bases. This CDR3 is 13 amino acids long. The germline CDR1 and CDR2 sequences are SGHNT and YENEEA. CDR3 residues: CASSQGQGSEQYF. CDR3 nucleotide sequence: TGTGCCAGCAGCCAGGGACAGGGTTCCGAGCAGTACTTC.

This chain connects TRBV7-6 to TRBJ1-2, with 7 bases lining up with TRBD1. Germline V CDR1 and CDR2: SGHVS, FNYEAQ. V shed 6 bases, J shed 6 bases, and the junction held 10 bases outside the gene matches. The CDR3 extends over 14 amino acids. As DNA, the CDR3 is TGTGCCAGCAGTTTAAGCCTACAGGGGAATGGCTACACCTTC. It specifies CASSLSLQGNGYTF.

This clone was found once. J is TRBJ2-1 and V is TRBV3-1 (or the pseudogene TRBV3-2); TRBD2 agrees at 7 bases. The CDR3 has 18 residues. CDR1 and CDR2 from the germline V gene are LGHDT and YNNKEL (reference sequence). V trimming: 0 bases; J trimming: 1 base; junction bases outside the gene matches: 9. In DNA, the CDR3 is TGTGCCAGCAGCCAAGAGAAAGTAGCGGGTCCTTCCTACAATGAGCAGTTCTTC. It specifies CASSQEKVAGPSYNEQFF.

The rearrangement uses TRBV3-1 (or the pseudogene TRBV3-2) and TRBJ2-2; the D is unclear. In germline, CDR1 is LGHDT, CDR2 YNNKEL (reference sequence). The CDR3 totals 14 residues. Trimming stripped 2 bases from V and 1 base from J, with 5 bases between. In nucleotides, the CDR3 is TGTGCCAGCAGCCAAATCCTGAACACCGGGGAGCTGTTTTTT. Translated: CASSQILNTGELFF.

The V gene is TRBV12-3 or TRBV12-4, the J gene TRBJ1-6; 7 bases line up with TRBD1. The V gene end was trimmed by 5 bases and the J gene end by 13 bases; junction bases not matched to a gene: 8. The CDR3 length is 13 residues. In nucleotides, the CDR3 is TGTGCCAGCAGTCCGGACCAGGGGGAGCCCCTCCACTTT. Encoded protein: CASSPDQGEPLHF.

This clone showed up just a few times. The chain combines TRBV12-5 with TRBJ1-3; D is uncertain. The CDR3 spans 16 residues. Germline CDR1 and CDR2: LGHNT and FRNRAP. V lost 8 bases and J lost 0, with 17 bases in between. CDR3 sequence reads: CASRETPDSSGNTIYF. The CDR3 nucleotides are TGTGCTAGTCGTGAGACACCCGATTCCTCTGGAAACACCATATATTTT.

The J gene is TRBJ2-1, the V gene TRBV9, with TRBD2 matching over 10 bases. The CDR3 length is 14 residues. Germline CDR1 is SGDLS and CDR2 is YYNGEE. The junction had 6 bases not matched to a gene; V was cut back by 4 bases and J by 8 bases. The CDR3 DNA follows: TGTGCCAGCAGCAGAACTAGCGGGAACTATGAGCAGTTCTTC. Residues: CASSRTSGNYEQFF.

CDR3 sequence: CASSQDQTTNEKLFF. The CDR3 nucleotides are TGCGCCAGCAGCCAAGACCAGACAACTAATGAAAAACTGTTTTTT. The rearrangement uses TRBV4-3 and TRBJ1-4, with unresolved D. This CDR3 has 15 amino acids. Germline V gene sequence: CDR1 LGHNA, CDR2 YSLEER. Trimming removed 0 bases at V and 0 bases at J, with 5 bases between.

The rearrangement links TRBV27 to TRBJ2-5, with TRBD2 identical over 13 bases. Germline CDR1 MNHEY, CDR2 SMNVEV (reference sequence). V shed 6 bases, J shed 6 bases, and the junction held 7 bases outside the gene matches. This CDR3 contains 15 residues. The DNA of the CDR3 is TGTGCCAGCAGGAGAACTAGCGGGGGGGCCAAGACCCAGTACTTC. Its protein is CASRRTSGGAKTQYF.